A selection of T cell receptor beta chains follows, all from one sample in a study of metastatic and nonmetastatic thyroid tumors. TCRdb redid the clone calls on the PCR reads using MiXCR. Here the sample spans approximately 35,000 clones, 21% being singletons. The sample consisted of tumor tissue. Receptors were obtained from a male donor with papillary thyroid cancer or a benign thyroid nodule (not recorded which). Some clones in this sample may be carry-over from other donors' samples. The CDR3 runs from the conserved cysteine through the conserved F or W. The D gene is left open where the match is weak. Some rows have no size entry. The others give once, few or many, or a class for an expanded clone.

J,V,D,size,CDR3,DNA
TRBJ2-3,TRBV24-1,-,-,CATSATPGPSTDKQYF,TGTGCCACCAGTGCAACACCGGGACCAAGCACAGATAAGCAGTATTTT
TRBJ2-2,TRBV6-2/TRBV6-3,-,many,CASTRGANTGELFF,TGTGCCAGCACCAGGGGGGCGAACACCGGGGAGCTGTTTTTT
TRBJ1-2,TRBV14,-,many,CASSQVPGVGGYTF,TGTGCCAGCAGCCAAGTTCCAGGCGTGGGGGGCTACACCTTC
TRBJ1-2,TRBV18,-,-,CASSPVTREGYTF,TGTGCCAGCTCACCAGTAACCCGCGAGGGCTACACCTTC
TRBJ1-1,TRBV20-1,-,-,CSASLLNTEAFF,TGCAGTGCTAGTTTGCTGAACACTGAAGCTTTCTTT
TRBJ1-2,TRBV5-1,TRBD1,medium-sized,CASSLPGQGTIYGYTF,TGCGCCAGCAGCTTACCGGGACAGGGGACTATCTATGGCTACACCTTC
TRBJ1-3,TRBV30,TRBD1,-,CAWSEQGAPGNTIYF,TGTGCCTGGAGTGAACAGGGGGCGCCAGGAAACACCATATATTTT
TRBJ1-5,TRBV19,-,few,CASNTTWDINQPQHF,TGTGCCAGTAATACCACTTGGGACATAAATCAGCCCCAGCATTTT
TRBJ1-2,TRBV20-1,-,-,CSARGWRDLYGYTF,TGCAGTGCTAGAGGGTGGAGGGATCTCTATGGCTACACCTTC
TRBJ2-5,TRBV19,TRBD1,many,CASTRDRGRSVAQETQYF,TGTGCCAGTACCCGGGACAGGGGACGTTCTGTGGCCCAAGAGACCCAGTACTTC
TRBJ2-1,TRBV18,TRBD2,-,CASSPTSGSKNEQFF,TGTGCCAGCTCTCCTACTAGCGGGAGTAAAAATGAGCAGTTCTTC
TRBJ2-5,TRBV5-1,TRBD2,once,CASSLMIAGGLTYTQYF,TGCGCCAGCAGCTTGATGATAGCGGGAGGCCTTACATATACCCAGTACTTC
TRBJ2-7,TRBV14,-,many,CASSQIQGGAEQYF,TGTGCCAGCAGCCAAATACAGGGCGGGGCCGAGCAGTACTTC
TRBJ1-1,TRBV20-1,-,-,CSASEQFEGEAFF,TGCAGTGCTAGTGAGCAGTTTGAAGGCGAAGCTTTCTTT
TRBJ2-3,TRBV20-1,TRBD2,many,CSARDTGISGRLDTQYF,TGCAGTGCTAGGGATACGGGAATAAGCGGGAGGCTAGATACGCAGTATTTT
TRBJ2-1,TRBV10-3,TRBD2,-,CAISETSGIYNEQFF,TGTGCCATCAGCGAAACTAGCGGAATCTACAATGAGCAGTTCTTC
TRBJ1-1,TRBV9,-,many,CASSVDAENTEAFF,TGTGCCAGCAGCGTAGACGCAGAGAACACTGAAGCTTTCTTT
TRBJ2-3,TRBV11-2,TRBD2,-,CSSSSLAGSTDTQYF,TGTTCCAGCAGTTCACTAGCGGGAAGCACAGATACGCAGTATTTT
TRBJ1-2,TRBV7-2,TRBD1,-,CASSLRTGSNGYTF,TGTGCCAGCAGCCTCCGGACAGGATCTAATGGCTACACCTTC
TRBJ1-1,TRBV7-9,-,many,CASTGGVNTEAFF,TGTGCCAGCACGGGGGGGGTCAACACTGAAGCTTTCTTT
TRBJ2-3,TRBV7-3,TRBD2,-,CASGVGTSVTDTHYF,TGTGCCAGCGGCGTCGGGACTAGCGTCACAGATACGCATTATTTT
TRBJ2-1,TRBV25-1,-,many,CASSEDVGRGAHEQFF,TGTGCCAGCAGTGAAGACGTCGGAAGAGGGGCACATGAGCAGTTCTTC
TRBJ2-7,TRBV11-1,-,many,CASSLVVGGPSSYEQYF,TGTGCCAGCAGCTTAGTTGTGGGCGGGCCAAGCTCCTACGAGCAGTACTTC
TRBJ1-5,TRBV7-8,-,once,CASSLRTAVFSNQPQHF,TGTGCCAGCAGCTTGAGGACAGCCGTTTTTAGCAATCAGCCCCAGCATTTT
TRBJ2-7,TRBV20-1,-,-,CSARSGTFYEQYF,TGCAGTGCTAGATCCGGGACTTTCTACGAGCAGTACTTC
TRBJ1-2,TRBV20-1,-,many,CSARDPLRSVLNYGYTF,TGCAGTGCTAGAGATCCTCTTAGGTCGGTCCTGAACTATGGCTACACCTTC
TRBJ2-3,TRBV4-1,TRBD1,many,CASSLTGAADTQYF,TGCGCCAGCAGCCTAACAGGGGCCGCAGATACGCAGTATTTT
TRBJ1-2,TRBV18,-,many,CASSPKSGDGYTF,TGTGCCAGCTCACCCAAATCAGGGGATGGCTACACCTTC
TRBJ1-6,TRBV6-6,-,-,CASCYSGMGNSPLHF,TGTGCCAGCTGCTACTCGGGAATGGGTAATTCACCCCTCCACTTT
TRBJ2-7,TRBV28,TRBD1,-,CAISGRDSPHEQYF,TGTGCCATCTCCGGCCGGGACAGTCCCCACGAGCAGTACTTC
TRBJ2-2,TRBV7-7,-,many,CASSLRLNTGELFF,TGTGCTAGCAGCTTACGGCTAAACACCGGGGAGCTGTTTTTT
TRBJ1-1,TRBV28,-,few,CASREGPHTEAFF,TGTGCCAGCAGGGAGGGTCCCCACACTGAAGCTTTCTTT
TRBJ1-1,TRBV20-1,-,many,CSASSWGRGAFF,TGCAGTGCTAGCTCTTGGGGGAGAGGAGCTTTCTTT
TRBJ1-2,TRBV7-2,-,-,CAISLAGPGYGYTF,TGTGCCATTAGCTTAGCAGGGCCGGGGTATGGCTACACCTTC
TRBJ1-5,TRBV6-2/TRBV6-3,-,-,CASSSLRDMQPQHF,TGTGCCAGCAGTTCACTAAGGGATATGCAGCCCCAGCATTTT
TRBJ1-6,TRBV4-2,-,-,CASSQGRTVASSPLHF,TGTGCCAGCAGCCAAGGGCGGACAGTTGCATCTTCACCCCTCCACTTT
TRBJ1-6,TRBV6-1,-,-,CASSDLSQTNSPLHF,TGTGCCAGCAGTGATTTGTCTCAGACTAATTCACCCCTCCACTTT
TRBJ1-3,TRBV14,-,many,CASSQEKIGGNTIYF,TGTGCCAGCAGCCAAGAAAAGATAGGTGGAAACACCATATATTTT
TRBJ2-2,TRBV27,-,-,CASAGRDTGELFF,TGTGCCAGCGCGGGGAGAGACACCGGGGAGCTGTTTTTT
TRBJ2-5,TRBV7-2,-,once,CASSRETVTGETQYF,TGTGCCAGCAGTCGAGAGACCGTTACCGGGGAGACCCAGTACTTC
TRBJ2-7,TRBV12-3/TRBV12-4,-,few,CASSLGQEYEQYF,TGTGCCAGCAGTTTAGGCCAGGAATACGAGCAGTACTTC
TRBJ2-1,TRBV7-3,TRBD2,many,CASSLASGPYNEQFF,TGTGCCAGCAGCTTGGCTAGCGGTCCCTACAATGAGCAGTTCTTC
TRBJ1-5,TRBV20-1,-,many,CSARVGGGAQPQHF,TGCAGTGCTAGAGTGGGGGGCGGCGCCCAGCCCCAGCATTTT
TRBJ2-7,TRBV5-4,TRBD1,many,CASSLENRQGYEQYF,TGTGCCAGCAGCTTAGAAAACAGACAGGGCTACGAGCAGTACTTC
TRBJ2-1,TRBV7-9,TRBD2,many,CASRPGLGNEQFF,TGTGCCAGTAGACCGGGACTAGGGAATGAGCAGTTCTTC
TRBJ1-3,TRBV15,-,few,CATSRGIPGAGNTIYF,TGTGCCACCAGCAGAGGGATACCAGGGGCCGGAAACACCATATATTTT
TRBJ2-3,TRBV5-4,TRBD2,-,CASIWTSLSTDTQYF,TGTGCCAGCATCTGGACTAGCCTAAGCACAGATACGCAGTATTTT
TRBJ1-2,TRBV6-1,-,many,CASSPAVSRAGYTF,TGTGCCAGCAGTCCCGCCGTAAGCAGGGCTGGCTACACCTTC
TRBJ2-1,TRBV10-3,TRBD1,few,CAIRPQGGRHEQFF,TGTGCCATCAGACCACAGGGGGGACGGCATGAGCAGTTCTTC
TRBJ2-3,TRBV7-2,TRBD2,many,CASSTLAGTDTQYF,TGTGCCAGCAGCACTCTAGCGGGGACAGATACGCAGTATTTT
TRBJ1-2,TRBV20-1,-,-,CSAMQAVSTGYTF,TGCAGTGCTATGCAGGCCGTTTCAACTGGCTACACCTTC
TRBJ2-7,TRBV6-1,TRBD1,many,CASRGPGQGIHGQYF,TGTGCCAGCAGAGGACCGGGACAGGGGATTCACGGGCAGTACTTC
TRBJ2-7,TRBV7-6,-,-,CASSLTRFGNEQYF,TGTGCCAGCAGCTTAACTAGGTTTGGGAATGAGCAGTACTTC
TRBJ2-7,TRBV10-3,-,-,CAISENTGESYEQYF,TGTGCCATCAGTGAGAACACGGGAGAATCCTACGAGCAGTACTTC